This passage covers 15 T cell receptor beta chains from one sample sequenced in a study of cytomegalovirus exposure and HLA in healthy donors. PCR used 60 Vbeta primers and 13 Jbeta primers. The table came from immunoSEQ multiplex PCR; TCRdb's copy has only in-frame clones and leaves some out. The sample shows under 200,000 clones, over 70% of them seen only once. Sequencing used PBMCs. The receptors stem from a man aged 35 to 55 in good health and CMV-seronegative.

The chain links TRBV9 to TRBJ2-3; D gene ambiguous. Germline V gene lookup returns CDR1 SGDLS and CDR2 YYNGEE. Trimming shortened V by 3 bases and J by 6 bases, and 8 bases separated the two germline ends. The CDR3 has 12 amino acids. CDR3 sequence reads: CASSDPGDTQYF. The CDR3 nucleotides are TGTGCCAGCAGCGATCCGGGTGATACGCAGTATTTT.

The chain uses TRBV19 and TRBJ1-2; maybe TRBD1 (6 bases). The V end was cut by 5 bases, the J end by 4 bases, with 11 bases between. The CDR3 covers 13 residues. The germline V gene encodes CDR1 LNHDA and CDR2 SQIVND (reference sequence). This CDR3 reads CASSVDRSYGYTF. CDR3 sequence (DNA): TGTGCCAGTAGTGTCGACAGGAGCTATGGCTACACCTTC. The full variable domain, with the rest looked up from reference TRBV19 and TRBJ1-2, is DGGITQSPKYLFRKEGQNVTLSCEQNLNHDAMYWYRQDPGQGLRLIYYSQIVNDFQKGDIAEGYSVSREKKESFPLTVTSAQKNPTAFYLCASSVDRSYGYTFGSGTRLTVV.

The chain recombines TRBV29-1 with TRBJ1-1, with D perhaps TRBD1 (5 bases). The CDR3 totals 12 residues. Germline assignment: CDR1 SQVTM and CDR2 ANQGSEA. Trimming removed 7 bases from V and 4 bases from J, with 13 bases in between. This CDR3 reads CSAGGGLTEAFF. CDR3 in DNA: TGCAGCGCCGGCGGGGGTCTCACTGAAGCTTTCTTT.

The chain uses TRBV19 and TRBJ2-3; 7 bases map to TRBD2. This CDR3 is built from 15 residues. With V trimmed by 5 bases and J by 0 bases, 5 bases remained unmatched. Germline V gene data show CDR1 as LNHDA and CDR2 as SQIVND (reference sequence). The CDR3 region is CASSPLAVSTDTQYF. The CDR3 coding sequence is TGTGCCAGTAGTCCCCTAGCGGTGAGCACAGATACGCAGTATTTT. Looking up the rest from reference TRBV19 and TRBJ2-3 gives the full variable domain: DGGITQSPKYLFRKEGQNVTLSCEQNLNHDAMYWYRQDPGQGLRLIYYSQIVNDFQKGDIAEGYSVSREKKESFPLTVTSAQKNPTAFYLCASSPLAVSTDTQYFGPGTRLTVL.

This clone came up a few times. The chain uses TRBV9 and TRBJ2-1, with 7 bases fitting TRBD2. This CDR3 is 14 amino acids long. The J segment lost 8 bases and the V segment lost 2 bases, leaving 7 bases of the junction unmatched. CDR1 and CDR2 (germline): SGDLS, YYNGEE. CDR3 loop: CASSVLRLADEQFF. The CDR3 DNA reads as TGTGCCAGCAGCGTCCTTCGACTAGCCGATGAGCAGTTCTTC.

This rearrangement joins TRBV29-1 to TRBJ2-5, with 9 bases identical to TRBD2. The J call may be faulty, since TRBJ2-7 better matches the DNA end. Germline V gene lookup returns CDR1 SQVTM and CDR2 ANQGSEA. This CDR3 spans 12 amino acids. CDR3 residues: CSVIAGVNEQYF. The CDR3 bases are TGCAGCGTAATAGCGGGGGTCAACGAGCAGTACTTC.

J is TRBJ2-4 and V is TRBV25-1; D not certain. The CDR3 consists of 17 residues. Trimming took 4 bases from V and 5 from J, leaving 21 bases between them. Looked up from germline, CDR1 is MGHDK and CDR2 is SYGVNS. Here the CDR3 DNA reads TGTGCCAGCAGTGGGAGACTCCTACACGAAAGAGAAAACATTCAGTACTTC. As protein: CASSGRLLHERENIQYF.

CDR3 amino acids: CASSSFGLAGGMSYEQYF. As DNA, the CDR3 is TGTGCCAGCAGTTCTTTCGGACTAGCGGGAGGAATGTCCTACGAGCAGTACTTC. V and J are TRBV27 and TRBJ2-7; 14 bases line up with TRBD2. The junction had 9 bases not matched to a gene; V was cut back by 4 bases and J by 1 base. Germline CDR1 MNHEY, CDR2 SMNVEV (reference sequence). The CDR3 is 18 amino acids.

This chain links TRBV19 with TRBJ2-1, with TRBD1 identical over 7 bases. CDR1 and CDR2 (germline): LNHDA, SQIVND (reference sequence). CDR3 length: 13 amino acids. Unmatched junction bases numbered 5, after V lost 5 bases and J lost 7 bases. CDR3 loop: CASSAHRGNEQFF. DNA of the CDR3: TGTGCCAGTAGTGCTCACAGGGGTAATGAGCAGTTCTTC.

The V gene is TRBV7-2, the J gene TRBJ1-1, with 8 nucleotides matching TRBD1. Germline values: CDR1 SGHTA, CDR2 FQGNSA. The V gene end was trimmed by 2 bases and the J gene end by 5 bases; junction bases not matched to a gene: 4. This CDR3 region has 14 residues. DNA for the CDR3: TGTGCCAGCAGCTTACAGGGGGCTAGGACTGAAGCTTTCTTT. Translated: CASSLQGARTEAFF.

The rearrangement uses TRBV19 and TRBJ2-7, with a weak D call TRBD2 (5 bases). Germline loops: CDR1 LNHDA, CDR2 SQIVND (reference sequence). Deletions cut 9 bases from V and 3 bases from J, with 15 bases between. This CDR3 has 13 amino acids. CDR3 sequence (DNA): TGTGCCAGCCTCGGACTGGGCGGCTACGAGCAGTACTTC. This sequence encodes CASLGLGGYEQYF.

V gene TRBV29-1 combines with J gene TRBJ1-2; 9 bases match TRBD1. The ends lost 8 bases at V and 0 bases at J; junction bases unmatched: 7. Germline loops: CDR1 SQVTM, CDR2 ANQGSEA. The CDR3 runs to 14 residues. CDR3 protein: CSPRTGGPNYGYTF. CDR3 in DNA: TGCAGCCCCCGCACAGGGGGCCCTAACTATGGCTACACCTTC.

Comments on this clone: A junction end diverges from the germline sequence, so it may reflect a read error. The rearrangement uses TRBV7-9 and TRBJ1-2; weak D call: TRBD1 (5 bases). Germline V gene sequence: CDR1 SEHNR, CDR2 FQNEAQ (reference sequence). This CDR3 has 12 amino acids. This CDR3 is CSSRAAGRGYTF. CDR3 coding DNA: TGTTCCAGCAGGGCGGCCGGGAGGGGCTACACCTTC.

V usage is TRBV7-2 and J usage is TRBJ2-3; 9 nucleotides match TRBD2. Trimming cost V 4 bases and J 2 bases; bases outside gene matches: 7. The length of the CDR3 is 16 residues. The germline V gene has CDR1 SGHTA and CDR2 FQGNSA. In nucleotides, the CDR3 is TGTGCCAGCAGCTCCCGAGCGGGAGGTGCCACAGATACGCAGTATTTT. Translated, it gives CASSSRAGGATDTQYF.

This clone has only a few counts. This CDR3 is CASMTGWSTGELFF. For the CDR3, the DNA is TGTGCCAGCATGACGGGATGGAGCACCGGGGAGCTGTTTTTT. The gene calls are TRBV6-6 and TRBJ2-2; tentative D call: TRBD2 (5 bases). V was trimmed by 7 bases and J by 4 bases, leaving 13 bases between them. The CDR3 has 14 amino acids. CDR1 and CDR2 (germline): MNHNY, SVGAGI (reference sequence).